The 8 T cell receptor beta chains given below trace back to one sample, sequenced in a study of T cell changes during pregnancy in multiple sclerosis (dated by TCRdb to the late 2010s). Library construction relied on the immunoSEQ multiplex PCR assay. This immuneACCESS table, as held by TCRdb, lists in-frame sequences with V and J called but not all clones. Of the missing ones, under half trace to an unresolved V gene in checked studies; the others have no known cause. In this sample the table shows more than 30,000 clones, 70% to 90% of which occur a single time. Approximately 0.6% of the sample goes to the ten largest clones. Sequences were derived from CD4+ T cells from peripheral blood mononuclear cells, sampled before pregnancy. Every receptor here comes from a female donor with multiple sclerosis, enrolled in a pregnancy study.

This clone was observed a handful of times. The chain has TRBV7-6 and TRBJ2-1, with 14 bases lining up with TRBD2. Germline assignment: CDR1 SGHVS and CDR2 FNYEAQ. This CDR3 is 16 amino acids long. V was clipped by 5 bases and J by 7 bases; unmatched bases: 7. The DNA of the CDR3 is TGTGCCAGCAGCCCCCCAGGGACTAGCGGGGGAAATGAGCAGTTCTTC. Protein: CASSPPGTSGGNEQFF. The full variable domain, in which reference TRBV7-6 and TRBJ2-1 provide the parts outside the CDR3, is GAGVSQSPRYKVTKRGQDVALRCDPISGHVSLYWYRQALGQGPEFLTYFNYEAQQDKSGLPNDRFSAERPEGSISTLTIQRTEQRDSAMYRCASSPPGTSGGNEQFFGPGTRLTVL.

The V and J genes are TRBV18 and TRBJ2-2; D not certain. CDR1 and CDR2 from the germline V gene are KGHSH and LQKENI. This CDR3 has 16 residues. V was pared by 1 base and J by 5 bases, with 14 bases between. The CDR3: CASSPRGGYGTGELFF. The CDR3 region has the DNA TGTGCCAGCTCACCACGAGGCGGTTATGGGACCGGGGAGCTGTTTTTT.

Note on this clone: Other nucleotide sequences in the sample specify the same CDR3. The genes are TRBV7-3 and TRBJ1-1; tentative D call: TRBD1 (5 bases). CDR1 and CDR2 (germline): SGHTA, FQGTGA. The CDR3 loop spans 14 amino acids. V was shortened by 0 bases and J by 3 bases, with 8 bases between the two germline ends. The CDR3 reads CASSLTGGDTEAFF. The CDR3 DNA reads as TGTGCCAGCAGCTTAACGGGGGGTGACACTGAAGCTTTCTTT.

CDR3 nucleotide sequence: TGTGCCAGCAGCTTGCGTAGGGGCGTATCGGGTGTTCGAGGCTACACCTTC. Encoded protein: CASSLRRGVSGVRGYTF. The V call is TRBV5-6, the J call TRBJ1-2; possibly TRBD1 for D (5 bases). Germline-derived CDR1 and CDR2 are SGHDT and YYEEEE. V gave up 1 base and J gave up 8 bases, with 24 bases separating them. This CDR3 is built from 17 residues.

This sequence joins TRBV27 and TRBJ1-2; D unresolved. Trimming cost V 3 bases and J 2 bases, with 7 bases left between them. Germline assignment: CDR1 MNHEY and CDR2 SMNVEV (reference sequence). The CDR3 loop spans 13 amino acids. The CDR3: CASSFNSNYGYTF. DNA of the CDR3: TGTGCCAGCAGTTTCAACAGCAACTATGGCTACACCTTC.

V and J are TRBV7-2 and TRBJ2-1; D ambiguous. The CDR3 consists of 11 residues. V shed 2 bases and J shed 9 bases, with 5 bases lying between them. The germline CDR1 and CDR2 sequences are SGHTA and FQGNSA. The CDR3 sequence: CASSLSSEQFF. The CDR3 bases are TGTGCCAGCAGCTTAAGCTCTGAGCAGTTCTTC.

The CDR3 sequence is CASSLLQAIYGYTF. In nucleotides, the CDR3 is TGTGCCAGCAGCCTCCTACAGGCAATCTATGGCTACACCTTC. The rearrangement joins TRBV7-2 to TRBJ1-2; maybe TRBD1 (5 bases). The CDR3 totals 14 residues. The germline V gene has CDR1 SGHTA and CDR2 FQGNSA. Trimming took 5 bases from V and 4 from J, leaving 14 bases between them.

The chain's CDR3 is CASSRLDTEAFF. CDR3 coding DNA: TGCGCCAGCAGCCGGTTGGACACTGAAGCTTTCTTT. The chain uses TRBV5-1 and TRBJ1-1; the D is unclear. Germline CDR1 and CDR2: SGHRS and YFSETQ. V was pared by 4 bases and J by 3 bases, with 7 bases between. This CDR3 is 12 amino acids long.